This T cell receptor beta chain derives from a study of blood T cell repertoires in COVID-19. With V trimmed by 2 bases and J by 6 bases, 10 bases remained unmatched. CDR1 and CDR2 from the germline V gene are SGHKS and YYEKEE (reference sequence). The CDR3 consists of 15 residues. Libraries were prepared by immunoSEQ multiplex PCR; TCRdb keeps only in-frame clonotypes and omits some of them. The table shows approximately 300,000 clones, with 92% occurring only once. Sequenced input: PBMCs or T cells enriched from blood (not recorded which). The J gene is TRBJ1-2, the V gene TRBV5-5, with 7 bases fitting TRBD1. The sequence was obtained from a woman under 40 who had recovered from COVID-19. DNA of the CDR3: TGTGCCAGCAGCTTTCTCTGGGACAGCTGGGATGGCTACACCTTC. Protein: CASSFLWDSWDGYTF.